This TCR beta chain was identified during a study of T cell responses to AZD1222 COVID-19 vaccine. Notes on the study in general: With dominance at 160-218 and 743-854, vaccine-associated CD4 TCRs spanned spike. Researchers took repertoire samples only after the peak T cell response had come.

Comment on this clone: The target antigen is unknown.

Germline V CDR1 and CDR2: SGDLS, YYNGEE. Trimming cost V 3 bases and J 7 bases, with 10 bases left between them. The CDR3 consists of 12 residues. Libraries were prepared by immunoSEQ multiplex PCR; TCRdb keeps only in-frame clonotypes and omits some of them. Altogether some 110,000 clones are present, roughly 91% being singletons, with the ten largest covering 6.5% to 7.5%. Recipients boosted at about 4 weeks or about 12 weeks are pooled. Sample: peripheral blood, taken 28 days after the second AZD1222 dose. The receptor was derived from an adult who received the AZD1222 COVID-19 vaccine. The chain has TRBV9 and TRBJ2-5; either TRBD1 or TRBD2 may fit D (5 bases each). The CDR3 reads CASSGGASTQYF. CDR3 in DNA: TGTGCCAGCAGCGGAGGGGCGTCGACCCAGTACTTC.